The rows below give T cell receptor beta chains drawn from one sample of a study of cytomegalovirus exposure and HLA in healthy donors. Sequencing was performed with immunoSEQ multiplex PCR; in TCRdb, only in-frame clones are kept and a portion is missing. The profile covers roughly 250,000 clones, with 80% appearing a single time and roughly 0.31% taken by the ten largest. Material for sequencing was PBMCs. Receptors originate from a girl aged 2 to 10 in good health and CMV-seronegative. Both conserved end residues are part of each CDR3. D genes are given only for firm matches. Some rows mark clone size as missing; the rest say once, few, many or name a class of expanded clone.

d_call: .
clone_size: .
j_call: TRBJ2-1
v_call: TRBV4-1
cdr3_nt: TGCGCCAGCAGCCAAGTGCCCGGGTTGCCAAACCCCCCAAATGAGCAGTTCTTC
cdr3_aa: CASSQVPGLPNPPNEQFF

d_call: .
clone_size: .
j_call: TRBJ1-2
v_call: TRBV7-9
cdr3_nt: TGTGCCAGCAGCTCCCTCGTTGGGGGCGCCGTGTACACCTTC
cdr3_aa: CASSSLVGGAVYTF

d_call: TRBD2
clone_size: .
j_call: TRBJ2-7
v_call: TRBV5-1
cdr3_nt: TGCGCCAGCAGCTCGGGACTAATCTCCGAGCAGTACTTC
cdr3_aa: CASSSGLISEQYF

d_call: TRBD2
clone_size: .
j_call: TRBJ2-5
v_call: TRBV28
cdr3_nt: TGTGCCAGCAGATCTCCAGCGGGAGTTCCGGGAGAGACCCAGTACTTC
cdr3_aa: CASRSPAGVPGETQYF

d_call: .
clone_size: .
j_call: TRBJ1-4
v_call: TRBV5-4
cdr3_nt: TGTGCCAGCAGCCCGGGGGGGCTCAATGAAAAACTGTTTTTT
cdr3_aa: CASSPGGLNEKLFF

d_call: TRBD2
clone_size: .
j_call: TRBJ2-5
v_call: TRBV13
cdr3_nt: TGTGCCAGCAGCTCACTAGCGGGAGAGGGCCAAGAGACCCAGTACTTC
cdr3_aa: CASSSLAGEGQETQYF

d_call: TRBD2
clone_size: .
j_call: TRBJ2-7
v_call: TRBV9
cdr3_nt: TGTGCCAGCAGCTTCTCGGGAGCGGGAGTTTACGAGCAGTACTTC
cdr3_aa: CASSFSGAGVYEQYF

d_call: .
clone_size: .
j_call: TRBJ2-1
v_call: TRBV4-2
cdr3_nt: TGTGCCAGCAGCCAAGACCTTGGACATTACAATGAGCAGTTCTTC
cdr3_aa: CASSQDLGHYNEQFF

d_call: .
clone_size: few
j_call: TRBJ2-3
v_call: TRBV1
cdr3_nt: TGCAGCCGCTGGTCTGGCAGCGGGAGAACGCAGTATTTT
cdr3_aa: CSRWSGSGRTQYF

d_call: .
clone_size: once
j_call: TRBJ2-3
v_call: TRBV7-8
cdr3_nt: TGTGCCAGCAGCCCCCGCGCCGGACTGGGCCCCGATACGCAGTATTTT
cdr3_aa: CASSPRAGLGPDTQYF

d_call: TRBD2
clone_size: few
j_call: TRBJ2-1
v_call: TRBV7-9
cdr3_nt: TGTGCCAGCAGCTGGCCCCCGGGACTAGGGGGTCGGCGGTTCTTC
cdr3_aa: CASSWPPGLGGRRFF

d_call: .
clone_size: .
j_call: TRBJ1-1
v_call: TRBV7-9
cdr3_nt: TGTGCCAGCAGCTCCCGGGAGCCCGAAGCTTTCTTT
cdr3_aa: CASSSREPEAFF

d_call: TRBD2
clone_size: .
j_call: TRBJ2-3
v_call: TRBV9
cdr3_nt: TGTGCCAGCAGCGTAGGACTAGCGGGGGAGTTCCCCCCAGATACGCAGTATTTT
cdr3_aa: CASSVGLAGEFPPDTQYF

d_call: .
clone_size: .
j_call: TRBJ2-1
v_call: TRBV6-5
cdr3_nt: TGTGCCAGCAGTTACACCGATTACTTCATCTATGAGCAGTTCTTC
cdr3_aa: CASSYTDYFIYEQFF

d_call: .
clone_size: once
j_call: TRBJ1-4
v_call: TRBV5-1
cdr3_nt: TGCGCCAGCAGCTTGGCGGCAGGGCTATCTAATGAAAAACTGTTTTTT
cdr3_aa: CASSLAAGLSNEKLFF

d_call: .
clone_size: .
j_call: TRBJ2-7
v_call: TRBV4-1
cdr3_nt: TGCGCCAGCGGCCCGCGGTCCTACGAGCAGTACTTC
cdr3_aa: CASGPRSYEQYF

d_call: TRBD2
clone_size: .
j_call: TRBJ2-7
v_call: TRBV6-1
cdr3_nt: TGTGCCAGCAGTCCCCCGGGACTAGCGAATGGATGGTACTTC
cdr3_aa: CASSPPGLANGWYF

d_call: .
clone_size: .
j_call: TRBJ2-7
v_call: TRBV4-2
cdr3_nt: TGTGCCAGCAGCCAGGGACTGCCGTACTTC
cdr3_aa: CASSQGLPYF

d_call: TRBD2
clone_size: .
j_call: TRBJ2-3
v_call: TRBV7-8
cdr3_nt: TGTGCCAGCAGCACTCGACAGGGACTAGCGTTAGGAGATACGCAGTATTTT
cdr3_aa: CASSTRQGLALGDTQYF

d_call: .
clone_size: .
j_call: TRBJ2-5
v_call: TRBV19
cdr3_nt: TGTGCCAGTAGTGTGACAGGACAAGAGACCCAGTACTTC
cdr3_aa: CASSVTGQETQYF

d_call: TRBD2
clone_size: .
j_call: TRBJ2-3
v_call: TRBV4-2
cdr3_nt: TGTGCCAGCAGTGAAACACCTACTAGCGGTACGAGAGAGAGTACGCAGTATTTT
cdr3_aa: CASSETPTSGTRESTQYF

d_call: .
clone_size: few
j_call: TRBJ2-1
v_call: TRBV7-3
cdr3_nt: TGTGCCAGCAGCTCTCCAGGGAATGAGCAGTTCTTC
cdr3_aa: CASSSPGNEQFF

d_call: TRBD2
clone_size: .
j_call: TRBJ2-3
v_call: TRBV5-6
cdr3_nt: TGTGCCAGCAGCTTGCCCGGGACTAGCGATGCCGATACGCAGTATTTT
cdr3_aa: CASSLPGTSDADTQYF

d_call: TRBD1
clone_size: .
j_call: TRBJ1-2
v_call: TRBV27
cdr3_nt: TGTGCCAGCAGTACGAACCAGGGGGCTCCATCCTATGGCTACACCTTC
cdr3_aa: CASSTNQGAPSYGYTF

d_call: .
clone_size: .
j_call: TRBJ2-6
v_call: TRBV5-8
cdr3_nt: TGTGCCAGCAGCTTGGCCGGGGGTGGGGCCAACGTCCTGACTTTC
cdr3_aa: CASSLAGGGANVLTF

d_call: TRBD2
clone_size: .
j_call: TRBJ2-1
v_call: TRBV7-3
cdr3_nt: TGTGCCAGCAGCTTCCGGGCGGGGGACAATGAGCAGTTCTTC
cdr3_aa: CASSFRAGDNEQFF

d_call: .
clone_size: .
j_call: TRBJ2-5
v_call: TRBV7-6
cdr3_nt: TGTGCCAGCAGCTGGGGGACTCAAGAGACCCAGTACTTC
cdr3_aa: CASSWGTQETQYF

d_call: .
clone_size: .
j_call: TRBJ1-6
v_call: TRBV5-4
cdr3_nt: TGTGCCAGCAGCTTGGGGGCAGGGGTGGAGAATTCACCCCTCCACTTT
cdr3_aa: CASSLGAGVENSPLHF

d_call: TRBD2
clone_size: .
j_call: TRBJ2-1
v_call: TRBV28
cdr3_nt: TGTGCCAGCAGTTTATCCACCGGGACTAGCAGATACAATGAGCAGTTCTTC
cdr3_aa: CASSLSTGTSRYNEQFF

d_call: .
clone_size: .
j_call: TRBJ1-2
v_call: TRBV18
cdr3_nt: TGTGCCAGCTCACCAGGGTCAGGGCCTAACTATGGCTACACCTTC
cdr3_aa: CASSPGSGPNYGYTF

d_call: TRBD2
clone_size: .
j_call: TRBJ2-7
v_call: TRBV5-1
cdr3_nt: TGCGCCAGCAGCTCGGGACTAGCTCCATACGAGCAGTACTTC
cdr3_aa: CASSSGLAPYEQYF

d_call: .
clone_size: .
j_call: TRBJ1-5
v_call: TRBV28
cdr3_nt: TGTGCCAGCAGTTTATACAGGGTACCCTTAATAGTTCAGCCCCAGCATTTT
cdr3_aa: CASSLYRVPLIVQPQHF

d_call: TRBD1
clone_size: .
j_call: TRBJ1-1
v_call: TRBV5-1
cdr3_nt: TGCGCCAGCACCGACCGGACAGGGAACACTGAAGCTTTCTTT
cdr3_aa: CASTDRTGNTEAFF

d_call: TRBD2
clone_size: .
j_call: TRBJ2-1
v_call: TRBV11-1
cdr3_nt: TGTGCCAGCAGTATCCCCGGGACTAGCGGTAATGAGCAGTTCTTC
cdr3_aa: CASSIPGTSGNEQFF

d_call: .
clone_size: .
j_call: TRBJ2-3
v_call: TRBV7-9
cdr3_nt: TGTTCCAGCAGACCCCCGGGCGGGAGCACAGATACGCAGTATTTT
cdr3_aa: CSSRPPGGSTDTQYF

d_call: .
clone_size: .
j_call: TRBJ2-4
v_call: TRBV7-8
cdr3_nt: TGTGCCAGCAGTCCTACGGTAGGGGGTGGGGCCAAAAACATTCAGTACTTC
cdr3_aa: CASSPTVGGGAKNIQYF

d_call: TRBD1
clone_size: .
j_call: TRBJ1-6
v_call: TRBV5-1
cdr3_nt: TGCGCCAGCAGCTTCTCCGGGACAGAAAATTCACCCCTCCACTTT
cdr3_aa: CASSFSGTENSPLHF

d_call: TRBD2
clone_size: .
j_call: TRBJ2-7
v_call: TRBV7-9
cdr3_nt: TGTGCCAGCAGCTTAGACGGGAGGTCCTACGAGCAGTACTTC
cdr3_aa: CASSLDGRSYEQYF

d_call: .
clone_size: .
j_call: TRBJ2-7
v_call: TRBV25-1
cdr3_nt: TGTGCCAGCTTTGGGCCGGTCACCTACGAGCAGTACTTC
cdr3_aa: CASFGPVTYEQYF

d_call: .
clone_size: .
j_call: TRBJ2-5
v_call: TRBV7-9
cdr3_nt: TGTTCCAGCAGCTCCTCCCGGTGGAGGGGGCTGGAGACCCAGTACTTC
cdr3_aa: CSSSSSRWRGLETQYF

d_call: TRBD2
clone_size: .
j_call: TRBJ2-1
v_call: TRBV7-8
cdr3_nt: TGTGCCAGCAGACTTACCGGGACTAGTTTGGATGAGCAGTTCTTC
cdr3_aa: CASRLTGTSLDEQFF

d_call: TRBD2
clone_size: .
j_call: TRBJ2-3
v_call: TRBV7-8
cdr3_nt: TGTGCCAGCAGCTTAGTTCTAGCGGGGGACTACCCTCATACGCAGTATTTT
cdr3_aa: CASSLVLAGDYPHTQYF

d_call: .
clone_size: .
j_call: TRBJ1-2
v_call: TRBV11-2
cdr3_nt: TGTGCCAGCAGCTTAGACGGGAACTATGGCTACACCTTC
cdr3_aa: CASSLDGNYGYTF

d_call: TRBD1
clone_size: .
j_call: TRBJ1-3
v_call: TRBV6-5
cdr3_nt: TGTGCCAGCAGCCGGCAGGGGGACTCTGGAAACACCATATATTTT
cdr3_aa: CASSRQGDSGNTIYF

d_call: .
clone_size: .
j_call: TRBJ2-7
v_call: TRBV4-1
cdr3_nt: TGCGCCAGCAGCCAAGGGAGCGGTTCGTCCTACGAGCAGTACTTC
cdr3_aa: CASSQGSGSSYEQYF

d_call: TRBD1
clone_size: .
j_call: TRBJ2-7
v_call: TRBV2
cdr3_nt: TGTGCCAGCAGGGGGACAGTCTACGAGCAGTACTTC
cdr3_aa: CASRGTVYEQYF

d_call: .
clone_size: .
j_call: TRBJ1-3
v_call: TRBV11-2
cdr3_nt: TGTGCCTCTAGGCCATCTCTCCGAAACACCATATATTTT
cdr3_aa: CASRPSLRNTIYF